The rows below give T cell receptor beta chains drawn from one sample of a study of cytomegalovirus exposure and HLA in healthy donors. The table came from immunoSEQ multiplex PCR; TCRdb's copy has only in-frame clones and leaves some out. The table lists some 76,000 clones, approximately 95% of them singletons. The specimen sequenced was PBMCs. The receptors shown here come from a woman aged 18-29 years in good health and CMV-seronegative. CDR3s include the opening cysteine and the closing phenylalanine or tryptophan. The D gene is left open where the match is weak. The size entry is marked missing in some rows and otherwise reads once, few, many or a size class.

V gene	D gene	clone size	J gene	CDR3 DNA	CDR3 protein
TRBV18	TRBD1	.	TRBJ2-2	TGTGCCAGCTCACAATCGGACAGGGGGCCTACGAGCACCGGGGAGCTGTTTTTT	CASSQSDRGPTSTGELFF
TRBV30	.	.	TRBJ1-2	TGTGCCTGGACCGAGACAGGAACTAACTATGGCTACACCTTC	CAWTETGTNYGYTF
TRBV11-2	TRBD2	.	TRBJ2-1	TGTGCCAGCAGCCTAGCGGGGAACTACAATGAGCAGTTCTTC	CASSLAGNYNEQFF
TRBV5-1	TRBD2	.	TRBJ2-4	TGCGCCAGCAGCAAGGGACTAGCGGGGCCTAAAAACATTCAGTACTTC	CASSKGLAGPKNIQYF
TRBV11-2	TRBD1	.	TRBJ1-1	TGTGCCAGCCGATGGGCAGGGGGTGACACTGAAGCTTTCTTT	CASRWAGGDTEAFF
TRBV5-4	TRBD2	once	TRBJ2-2	TGTGCCAGCAGCTACGACGGGACTAGCGGGAGGAGGGGCGGGGAGCTGTTTTTT	CASSYDGTSGRRGGELFF
TRBV5-4	.	.	TRBJ2-3	TGTGCCAGCAGCTTTGAGCGGCTGAGTACAGATACGCAGTATTTT	CASSFERLSTDTQYF
TRBV7-2	.	.	TRBJ2-5	TGTGCCAGCAGCTTAGTAGGGGGACCGGGGGAGACCCAGTACTTC	CASSLVGGPGETQYF
TRBV13	.	.	TRBJ2-3	TGTGCCAGCAGCTCACGACAGCGATACACAGATACGCAGTATTTT	CASSSRQRYTDTQYF
TRBV6-6	.	.	TRBJ1-5	TGTGCCAGCAGGATGACAGGTAGACAGCCCCAGCATTTT	CASRMTGRQPQHF
TRBV6-4	TRBD1	.	TRBJ2-1	TGTGCCAGCAGTGACGGAGAGGGAACAGGGGGCAATGAGCAGTTCTTC	CASSDGEGTGGNEQFF
TRBV27	.	once	TRBJ1-3	TGTGCCAGCAGATCAGACTCTCAAACAGGGTCTGGAAACACCATATATTTT	CASRSDSQTGSGNTIYF
TRBV6-5	.	.	TRBJ2-3	TGTGCCAGCAGACAGGGTAGCACAGATACGCAGTATTTT	CASRQGSTDTQYF
TRBV30	TRBD1	.	TRBJ2-7	TGTGCCTGGAGTCAAGGGGGCTGGAACGAGCAGTACTTC	CAWSQGGWNEQYF